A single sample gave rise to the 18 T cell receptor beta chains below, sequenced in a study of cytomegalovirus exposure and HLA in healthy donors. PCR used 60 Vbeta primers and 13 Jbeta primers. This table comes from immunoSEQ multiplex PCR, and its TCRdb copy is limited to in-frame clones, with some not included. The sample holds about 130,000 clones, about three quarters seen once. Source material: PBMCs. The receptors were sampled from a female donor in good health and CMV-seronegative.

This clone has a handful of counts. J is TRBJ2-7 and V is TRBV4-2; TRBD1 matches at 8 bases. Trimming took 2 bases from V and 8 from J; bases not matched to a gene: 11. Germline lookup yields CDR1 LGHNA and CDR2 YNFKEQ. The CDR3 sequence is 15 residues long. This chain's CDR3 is CASSQITGGKKQQYF. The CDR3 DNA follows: TGTGCCAGCAGCCAAATAACAGGGGGGAAGAAGCAGCAGTACTTC.

The CDR3, as DNA: TGTGCCAGTAGAATGGAGGTAAAGGGACAGGGTACCTACGAGCAGTACTTC. Protein product: CASRMEVKGQGTYEQYF. The chain links TRBV19 to TRBJ2-7, with 9 bases that match TRBD1. The CDR3 spans 17 residues. Losses at the gene ends were 6 bases for V and 2 bases for J; bases not matched to a gene: 14. Germline CDR1 reads LNHDA; CDR2 reads SQIVND (reference sequence).

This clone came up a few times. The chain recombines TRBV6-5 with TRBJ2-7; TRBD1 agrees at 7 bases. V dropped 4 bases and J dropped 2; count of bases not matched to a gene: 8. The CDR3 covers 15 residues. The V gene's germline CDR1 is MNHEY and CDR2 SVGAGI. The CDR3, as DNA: TGTGCCAGCAGTTCTTCCAGGGGGTCGCCCTACGAGCAGTACTTC. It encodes CASSSSRGSPYEQYF.

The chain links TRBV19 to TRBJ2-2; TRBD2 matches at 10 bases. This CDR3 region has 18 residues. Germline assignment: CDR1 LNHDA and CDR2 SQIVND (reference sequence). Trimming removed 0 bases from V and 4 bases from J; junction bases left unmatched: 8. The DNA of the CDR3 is TGTGCCAGTAGTATAGATCCTCAGTCTAGCGGGAGCACCGGGGAGCTGTTTTTT. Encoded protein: CASSIDPQSSGSTGELFF.

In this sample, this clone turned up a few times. CDR3 residues: CSGFQGVEGKLPFF. The CDR3 DNA sequence: TGCAGCGGATTCCAGGGGGTGGAAGGGAAGCTTCCTTTCTTT. The V gene is TRBV29-1, the J gene TRBJ1-1; TRBD1 aligns across 7 bases. Unmatched junction bases numbered 20, after V lost 7 bases and J lost 12 bases. This CDR3 is 14 amino acids long. Looked up from germline, CDR1 is SQVTM and CDR2 is ANQGSEA.

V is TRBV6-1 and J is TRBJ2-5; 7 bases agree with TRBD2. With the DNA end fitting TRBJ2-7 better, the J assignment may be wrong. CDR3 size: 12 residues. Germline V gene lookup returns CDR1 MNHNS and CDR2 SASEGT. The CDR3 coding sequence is TGTGCCAGCGCGGGAGCGTCCTACGAGCAGTACTTC. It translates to CASAGASYEQYF.

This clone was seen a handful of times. CDR3 region: CASSKGLAEITDTQYF. The CDR3 coding sequence is TGTGCCAGCAGCAAAGGACTAGCGGAGATCACAGATACGCAGTATTTT. The chain has TRBV21-1 and TRBJ2-3; the table gives TRBD2 as D, unverified against the DNA. TRBV21-1 is a recognized pseudogene. The CDR3 contains 16 residues.

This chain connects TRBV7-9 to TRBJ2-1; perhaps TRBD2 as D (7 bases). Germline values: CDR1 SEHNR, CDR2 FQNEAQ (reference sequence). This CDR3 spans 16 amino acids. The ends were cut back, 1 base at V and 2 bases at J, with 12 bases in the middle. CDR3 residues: CASSLGGGGPYNEQFF. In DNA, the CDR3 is TGTGCCAGCAGCTTAGGGGGCGGGGGCCCCTACAATGAGCAGTTCTTC. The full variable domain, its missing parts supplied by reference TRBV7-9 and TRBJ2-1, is DTGVSQNPRHKITKRGQNVTFRCDPISEHNRLYWYRQTLGQGPEFLTYFQNEAQLEKSRLLSDRFSAERPKGSFSTLEIQRTEQGDSAMYLCASSLGGGGPYNEQFFGPGTRLTVL.

The CDR3 DNA is TGCGCCAGCAGCGCCACTACTAGTATGATATACAATGAGCAGTTCTTC. Its protein product is CASSATTSMIYNEQFF. The chain couples TRBV5-1 to TRBJ2-1, with a possible D match to TRBD2 (5 bases). V gave up 4 bases and J gave up 4 bases, with 18 bases separating them. The CDR3 covers 16 residues. Germline V gives CDR1 SGHRS, CDR2 YFSETQ. The entire variable domain, with the rest obtained from reference TRBV5-1 and TRBJ2-1, is as follows: KAGVTQTPRYLIKTRGQQVTLSCSPISGHRSVSWYQQTPGQGLQFLFEYFSETQRNKGNFPGRFSGRQFSNSRSEMNVSTLELGDSALYLCASSATTSMIYNEQFFGPGTRLTVL.

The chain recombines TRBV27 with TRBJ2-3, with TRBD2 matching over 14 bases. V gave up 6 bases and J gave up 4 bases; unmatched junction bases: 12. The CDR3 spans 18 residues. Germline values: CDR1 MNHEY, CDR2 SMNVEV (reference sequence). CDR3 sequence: CASSLLGLAGDLADTQYF. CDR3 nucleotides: TGTGCCAGCAGCCTCCTGGGACTAGCGGGGGATCTGGCAGATACGCAGTATTTT.

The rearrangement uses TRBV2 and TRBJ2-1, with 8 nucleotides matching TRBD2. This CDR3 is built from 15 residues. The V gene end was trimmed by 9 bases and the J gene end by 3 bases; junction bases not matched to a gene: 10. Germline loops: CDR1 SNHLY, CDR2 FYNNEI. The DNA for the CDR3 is TGTGCCAGTAGGGGGGGAGCGGGGGTCTACAATGAGCAGTTCTTC. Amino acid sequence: CASRGGAGVYNEQFF.

The CDR3 is CASSGGQVGDTQYF. The DNA of the CDR3 is TGTGCCAGCAGTGGCGGACAGGTTGGAGATACGCAGTATTTT. The V and J genes are TRBV25-1 and TRBJ2-3; 7 bases are a match to TRBD1. This CDR3 region has 14 residues. In germline, CDR1 is MGHDK, CDR2 SYGVNS. The J segment lost 5 bases and the V segment lost 4 bases, leaving 6 bases of the junction unmatched.

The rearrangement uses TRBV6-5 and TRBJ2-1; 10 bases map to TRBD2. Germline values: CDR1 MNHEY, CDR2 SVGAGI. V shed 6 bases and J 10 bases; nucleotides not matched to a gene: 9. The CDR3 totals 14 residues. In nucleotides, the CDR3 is TGTGCCAGCAGACCAAGCGGGAGGGCCGGGGAGCAGTTCTTC. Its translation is CASRPSGRAGEQFF.

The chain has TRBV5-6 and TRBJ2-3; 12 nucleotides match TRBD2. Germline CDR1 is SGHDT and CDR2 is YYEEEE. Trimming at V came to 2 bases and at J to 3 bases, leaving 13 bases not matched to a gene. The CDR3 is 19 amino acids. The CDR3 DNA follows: TGTGCCAGCAGCTTCCGACTAGCGGGAGCTGGTTGGAAAACAGATACGCAGTATTTT. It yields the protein CASSFRLAGAGWKTDTQYF. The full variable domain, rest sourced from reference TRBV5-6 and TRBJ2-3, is DAGVTQSPTHLIKTRGQQVTLRCSPKSGHDTVSWYQQALGQGPQFIFQYYEEEERQRGNFPDRFSGHQFPNYSSELNVNALLLGDSALYLCASSFRLAGAGWKTDTQYFGPGTRLTVL.

This CDR3 reads CASSERRGPYEQYF. The CDR3 DNA is TGTGCCAGCAGTGAAAGGAGGGGCCCCTACGAGCAGTACTTC. This chain connects TRBV2 to TRBJ2-5; TRBD2 is a possible D gene (6 bases). The assigned J gene may be wrong: the sequence end matches TRBJ2-7 better. Germline-derived CDR1 and CDR2 are SNHLY and FYNNEI. CDR3 length: 14 amino acids.

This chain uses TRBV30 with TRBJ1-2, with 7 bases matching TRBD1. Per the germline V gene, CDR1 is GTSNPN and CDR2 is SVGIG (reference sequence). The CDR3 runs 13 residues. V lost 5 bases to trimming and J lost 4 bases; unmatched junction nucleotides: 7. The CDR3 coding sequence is TGTGCCTGGGGTCAGGGGGACGGCTATGGCTACACCTTC. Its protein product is CAWGQGDGYGYTF.

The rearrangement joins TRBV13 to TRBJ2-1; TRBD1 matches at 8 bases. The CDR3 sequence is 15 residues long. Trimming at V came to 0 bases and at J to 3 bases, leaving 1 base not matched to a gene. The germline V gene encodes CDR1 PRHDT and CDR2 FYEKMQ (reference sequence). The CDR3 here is CASSLGQGGYNEQFF. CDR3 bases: TGTGCCAGCAGCTTAGGACAGGGGGGCTACAATGAGCAGTTCTTC.

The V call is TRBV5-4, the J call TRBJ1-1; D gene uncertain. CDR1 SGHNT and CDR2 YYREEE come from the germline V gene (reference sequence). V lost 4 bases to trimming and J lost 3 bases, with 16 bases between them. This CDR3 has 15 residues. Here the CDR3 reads CASSAIRSRHTEAFF. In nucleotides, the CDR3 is TGTGCCAGCAGCGCAATACGGTCTAGGCACACTGAAGCTTTCTTT.